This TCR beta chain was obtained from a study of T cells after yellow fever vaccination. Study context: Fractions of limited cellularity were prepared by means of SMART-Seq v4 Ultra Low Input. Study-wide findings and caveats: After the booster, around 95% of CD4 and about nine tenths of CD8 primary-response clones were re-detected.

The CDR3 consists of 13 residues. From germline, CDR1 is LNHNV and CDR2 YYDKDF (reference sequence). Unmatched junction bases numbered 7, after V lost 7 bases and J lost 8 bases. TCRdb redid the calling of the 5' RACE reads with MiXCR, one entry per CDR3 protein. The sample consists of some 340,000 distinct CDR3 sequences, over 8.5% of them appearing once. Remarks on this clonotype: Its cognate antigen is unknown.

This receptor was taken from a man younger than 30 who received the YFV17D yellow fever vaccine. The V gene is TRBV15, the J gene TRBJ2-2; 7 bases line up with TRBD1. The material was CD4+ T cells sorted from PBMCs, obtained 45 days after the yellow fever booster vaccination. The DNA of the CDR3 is TGTGCCACCAAAGGGGGCTCCGGGGGGGAGCTGTTTTTT. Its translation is CATKGGSGGELFF.